Listed below are T cell receptor beta chains from one sample, sequenced in a study of T-cell reconstitution after alpha-beta-depleted transplantation in children. TCRdb reprocessed the PCR reads with MiXCR, giving one entry per CDR3 protein. The sample lists approximately 520,000 distinct CDR3 sequences; approximately 32% were seen once. The specimen was PBMCs from the stem cell graft donor, collected from the stem cell graft. These receptors all stem from a human donor who donated a stem cell graft to a child with aplastic anemia. CDR3s include the opening cysteine and the closing phenylalanine or tryptophan. Each record gives: clone size, D gene, V gene, J gene, CDR3 DNA, CDR3 protein. The D gene is left open where the match is weak. Size is omitted from some rows. Given values are once, few, many or a class for expanded clones.

>NA|NA|TRBV28|TRBJ2-3
TGTGCCAGCAGTTTATTGGGGAACAAGCAGTATTTT
CASSLLGNKQYF
>NA|TRBD1|TRBV29-1|TRBJ2-5
TGCAGCGTGGGGAGGACAGGGAGAGAGACCCAGTACTTC
CSVGRTGRETQYF
>few|NA|TRBV27|TRBJ1-4
TGTGCCAGCAAGGGCCGCTCTATACTTAATGAAAAACTGTTTTTT
CASKGRSILNEKLFF
>few|NA|TRBV7-3|TRBJ2-7
TGTGCCAGCAGAAGGACAGCGGGCTCCTACGAGCAGTACTTC
CASRRTAGSYEQYF
>NA|NA|TRBV30|TRBJ1-2
TGTGCCTGGAGTCTACAGAGACTCTATGGCTACACCTTC
CAWSLQRLYGYTF
>few|NA|TRBV6-5|TRBJ2-1
TGTGCCAGCAGTTACAGGGGATGGGACAATGAGCAGTTCTTC
CASSYRGWDNEQFF
>few|NA|TRBV20-1|TRBJ1-3
TGCAGTGCTGCTGGGACATTCTCTGGAAACACCATATATTTT
CSAAGTFSGNTIYF
>few|NA|TRBV7-2|TRBJ1-1
TGTGCCAGCAGCTTAGGACAGAGCGCTGAAGCTTTCTTT
CASSLGQSAEAFF
>NA|TRBD2|TRBV29-1|TRBJ2-1
TGCAGCGTTGCGGCGGGAGGAGGGTATGAGCAGTTCTTC
CSVAAGGGYEQFF
>NA|NA|TRBV29-1|TRBJ1-4
TGCAGCGTTGCCCTAGGCGGGGCGCAGGAAAAACTGTTTTTT
CSVALGGAQEKLFF
>NA|NA|TRBV30|TRBJ1-1
TGTGCCTGGAGTGTCAACACGAACACTGAAGCTTTCTTT
CAWSVNTNTEAFF
>NA|NA|TRBV12-3/TRBV12-4|TRBJ2-1
TGTGCCAGCAGTTTCCAAAGCAATGAGCAGTTCTTC
CASSFQSNEQFF
>NA|TRBD1|TRBV20-1|TRBJ1-5
TGCAGTGCTAAAAGTCGGGACAGGGTGAACAATCAGCCCCAGCATTTT
CSAKSRDRVNNQPQHF
>few|TRBD2|TRBV6-5|TRBJ2-3
TGTGCCAGCAGTTCCGGGACTACTGCAGATACGCAGTATTTT
CASSSGTTADTQYF
>NA|TRBD2|TRBV11-1|TRBJ2-4
TGTGCCAGCAGCTCCGCGCTAGCGGGAGGGCCCCGGGGGACCAAAAACATTCAGTACTTC
CASSSALAGGPRGTKNIQYF
>few|TRBD1|TRBV7-6|TRBJ2-7
TGTGCCAGCAGCTTAGGGAGGGGACAGGGAAACGAGCAGTACTTC
CASSLGRGQGNEQYF
>few|NA|TRBV6-4|TRBJ2-1
TGTGCCAGCAGTTCGGGGCCGAGCTCCTACAATGAGCAGTTCTTC
CASSSGPSSYNEQFF
>many|TRBD1|TRBV12-3/TRBV12-4|TRBJ1-1
TGTGCCAGCAGCGGAACAGGGGGCCAAACTGAAGCTTTCTTT
CASSGTGGQTEAFF
>few|NA|TRBV7-2|TRBJ2-5
TGTGCCAGCAGCTTTGCGGGATCGGGAGAGACCCAGTACTTC
CASSFAGSGETQYF
>few|TRBD1|TRBV20-1|TRBJ2-5
TGCAGTGCTCTGGGACAGGGGCTTCAGGAGACCCAGTACTTC
CSALGQGLQETQYF
>few|NA|TRBV18|TRBJ1-1
TGTGCCAGCTCACCAGCGGGAGAGAATGGTAGTGAAGCTTTCTTT
CASSPAGENGSEAFF
>few|TRBD1|TRBV7-9|TRBJ1-5
TGTGCCAGCAGCTGGGGGACAGCCATAGATCAGCCCCAGCATTTT
CASSWGTAIDQPQHF
>few|NA|TRBV29-1|TRBJ2-3
TGCAGCGTTCTGACAGGGACTAGCACAGATACGCAGTATTTT
CSVLTGTSTDTQYF
>NA|TRBD2|TRBV6-5|TRBJ2-3
TGTGCCAGCAGTTACTCGAGAACCCTAGCGGTGTTGGATACGCAGTATTTT
CASSYSRTLAVLDTQYF
>NA|TRBD2|TRBV7-9|TRBJ2-5
TGTGCCAGCAGCTTACCCCAGCGGGAGGGGACCCAGTACTTC
CASSLPQREGTQYF
>NA|NA|TRBV20-1|TRBJ2-1
TGCAGTGCTAGAGTCCTAGGAAGGGGTCATGAGCAGTTCTTC
CSARVLGRGHEQFF
>NA|TRBD2|TRBV20-1|TRBJ2-3
TGCAGTGCTACCCAAGGTACTAGCGGGGGAGATACGCAGTATTTT
CSATQGTSGGDTQYF
>NA|NA|TRBV7-2|TRBJ2-3
TGTGCCAGCAGCCCAAACGGAGGAGTATCAGATACGCAGTATTTT
CASSPNGGVSDTQYF
>NA|NA|TRBV7-2|TRBJ2-3
TGTGCCAGCAGCCAAATCCAGCCCAATACGCAGTATTTT
CASSQIQPNTQYF
>NA|NA|TRBV27|TRBJ1-6
TGTGCCAGCAGCCGAACCCAGGGAGGTAATTCACCCCTCCACTTT
CASSRTQGGNSPLHF
>NA|TRBD1|TRBV7-2|TRBJ2-4
TGTGCCAGCAGCCGGACAGGGGATTGGAAAAACATTCAGTACTTC
CASSRTGDWKNIQYF
>NA|NA|TRBV29-1|TRBJ2-3
TGCAGCGCCCTGTCCTTCGATACGCAGTATTTT
CSALSFDTQYF
>NA|NA|TRBV29-1|TRBJ1-1
TGCAGCGTTGATGGAAATTACGGTGAAGCTTTCTTT
CSVDGNYGEAFF
>few|TRBD2|TRBV20-1|TRBJ2-2
TGCAGTGCTGTAGCGGGAGGGAACACCGGGGAGCTGTTTTTT
CSAVAGGNTGELFF